This T cell receptor beta chain is from a study of identical twins. This clonotype showed up just a few times. TCRdb itself ran the 5' RACE reads through MiXCR, one entry per CDR3 protein. The sample yields 690,000 or so distinct CDR3 sequences, approximately 6% seen once. This CDR3 region has 15 residues. Germline V gene lookup returns CDR1 SGHVS and CDR2 FNYEAQ. Deletions cut 1 base from V and 2 bases from J, with 8 bases between. Sample: naive T cells sorted from blood. The chain couples TRBV7-6 to TRBJ2-2; D call uncertain. The sequence derives from a man aged 18-30 years in good health. CDR3: CASSLEQLNTGELFF. In nucleotides, the CDR3 is TGTGCCAGCAGCTTAGAACAGCTAAACACCGGGGAGCTGTTTTTT. The entire variable domain, with the rest obtained from reference TRBV7-6 and TRBJ2-2, is as follows: GAGVSQSPRYKVTKRGQDVALRCDPISGHVSLYWYRQALGQGPEFLTYFNYEAQQDKSGLPNDRFSAERPEGSISTLTIQRTEQRDSAMYRCASSLEQLNTGELFFGEGSRLTVL.